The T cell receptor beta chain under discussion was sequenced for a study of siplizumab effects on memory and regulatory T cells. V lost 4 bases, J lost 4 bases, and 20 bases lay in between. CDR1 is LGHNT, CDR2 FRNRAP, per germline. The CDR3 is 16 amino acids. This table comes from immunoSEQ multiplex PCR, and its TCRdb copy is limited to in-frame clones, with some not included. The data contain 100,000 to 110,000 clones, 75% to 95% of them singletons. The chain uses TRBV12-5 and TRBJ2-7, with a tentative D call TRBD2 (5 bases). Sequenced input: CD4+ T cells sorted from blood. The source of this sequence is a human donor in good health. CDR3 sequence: CASGSGWGELGYEQYF. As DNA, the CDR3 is TGTGCTAGTGGTTCCGGCTGGGGAGAGTTGGGGTACGAGCAGTACTTC.